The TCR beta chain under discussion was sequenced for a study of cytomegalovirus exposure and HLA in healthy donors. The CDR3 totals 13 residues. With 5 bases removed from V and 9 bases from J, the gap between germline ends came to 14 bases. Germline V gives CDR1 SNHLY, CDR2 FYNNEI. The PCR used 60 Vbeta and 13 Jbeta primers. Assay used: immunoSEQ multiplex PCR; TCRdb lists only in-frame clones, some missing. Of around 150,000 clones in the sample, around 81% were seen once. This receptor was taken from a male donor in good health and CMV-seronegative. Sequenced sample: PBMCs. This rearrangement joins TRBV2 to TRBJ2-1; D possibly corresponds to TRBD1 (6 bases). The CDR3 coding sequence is TGTGCCAGCAGTTTCCGGGACATCGGTGAGCAGTTCTTC. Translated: CASSFRDIGEQFF.